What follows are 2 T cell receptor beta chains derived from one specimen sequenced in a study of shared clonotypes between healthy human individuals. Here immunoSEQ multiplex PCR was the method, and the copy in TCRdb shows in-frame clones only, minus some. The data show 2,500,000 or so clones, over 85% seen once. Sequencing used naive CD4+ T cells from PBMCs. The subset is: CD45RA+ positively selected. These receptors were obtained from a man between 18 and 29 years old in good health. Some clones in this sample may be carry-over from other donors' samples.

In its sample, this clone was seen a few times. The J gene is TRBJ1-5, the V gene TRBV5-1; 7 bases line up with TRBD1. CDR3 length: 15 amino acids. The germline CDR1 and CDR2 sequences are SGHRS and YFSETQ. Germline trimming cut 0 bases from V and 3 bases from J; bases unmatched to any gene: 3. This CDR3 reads CASSLGDSANQPQHF. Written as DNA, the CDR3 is TGCGCCAGCAGCTTGGGGGACAGTGCCAATCAGCCCCAGCATTTT.

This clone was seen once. The CDR3 DNA is TGTGCCAGCTCACCCTCAGTGGGGAATCAGCCCCAGCATTTT. This sequence encodes CASSPSVGNQPQHF. V is TRBV18 and J is TRBJ1-5; D gene unclear. Germline CDR1 is KGHSH and CDR2 is LQKENI. The V end was cut by 3 bases, the J end by 4 bases, with 10 bases between. The CDR3 runs to 14 residues.